The 23 T cell receptor beta chains in this list originate from one sample, sequenced in a study of T cells after somatic rescue of genetic block. Sequenced by immunoSEQ multiplex PCR; TCRdb stores in-frame clones only, minus some. The sample yields approximately 70,000 clones, under 95% seen once. Sample: peripheral blood mononuclear cells (PBMCs). The receptors were gathered from a man aged 25 to 40.

The rearrangement links TRBV5-1 to TRBJ2-1; the D gene could be TRBD1 or TRBD2 (5 bases each). Trimming cost V 4 bases and J 3 bases, with 20 bases left between them. Germline V CDR1 and CDR2: SGHRS, YFSETQ. This CDR3 comprises 17 residues. The CDR3 loop reads CASSLQTARGLYNEQFF. The CDR3 DNA reads as TGCGCCAGCAGCCTACAAACGGCCCGGGGCCTCTACAATGAGCAGTTCTTC.

The V call is TRBV27, the J call TRBJ2-3; TRBD2 aligns across 8 bases. In germline, CDR1 is MNHEY, CDR2 SMNVEV (reference sequence). The V segment lost 3 bases and the J segment 0 bases; nucleotides outside the gene matches: 8. CDR3 size: 17 residues. The CDR3 nucleotides read TGTGCCAGCAGTTTGGCGGGGGGCAAACCTAGCACAGATACGCAGTATTTT. Amino acid sequence: CASSLAGGKPSTDTQYF.

The rearrangement uses TRBV7-9 and TRBJ2-7, with D perhaps matching TRBD1 or TRBD2 (5 bases each). Trimming removed 5 bases from V and 6 bases from J, with 14 bases in between. The CDR3 is made up of 13 amino acids. The germline CDR1 and CDR2 sequences are SEHNR and FQNEAQ (reference sequence). CDR3 DNA: TGTGCCAGCAGCCCCCGGGACCTTGTCGAGCAGTACTTC. This sequence encodes CASSPRDLVEQYF.

The V gene is TRBV10-1, the J gene TRBJ2-1, with 7 bases that match TRBD2. This CDR3 comprises 14 residues. Trimming took 3 bases from V and 7 from J; bases not matched to a gene: 6. Germline V gives CDR1 WNHNN, CDR2 SYGVQD (reference sequence). As DNA, the CDR3 is TGCGCCAGCAGTGAAGGCGGGAGCCTGAATGAGCAGTTCTTC. Translation: CASSEGGSLNEQFF.

This chain uses TRBV7-8 with TRBJ2-5; D gene ambiguous. This CDR3 is 13 amino acids long. CDR1 is SGHVS, CDR2 FQNEAQ, per germline. V was cut by 3 bases and J by 3 bases, with 8 bases left in between. The CDR3, as DNA: TGTGCCAGCAGCTTCGCAGAAGAAGAGACCCAGTACTTC. Translation: CASSFAEEETQYF.

The chain joins TRBV5-4 to TRBJ2-3; 9 bases map to TRBD2. The CDR3 length is 15 residues. Trimming cost V 3 bases and J 5 bases; bases outside gene matches: 7. Per the germline V gene, CDR1 is SGHNT and CDR2 is YYREEE (reference sequence). This CDR3 is CASSSDSGSEDTQYF. The DNA for the CDR3 is TGTGCCAGCAGCTCGGATAGCGGGAGTGAAGATACGCAGTATTTT.

The CDR3 spells CASSPRPYTGELFF. The CDR3 bases are TGTGCCAGTAGTCCGAGGCCCTACACCGGGGAGCTGTTTTTT. The V call is TRBV19, the J call TRBJ2-2; D is uncertain. Trimming stripped 5 bases from V and 3 bases from J, with 10 bases between. The CDR3 extends over 14 amino acids. Per germline, CDR1 LNHDA and CDR2 SQIVND (reference sequence). Full variable domain (missing parts from reference TRBV19 and TRBJ2-2): DGGITQSPKYLFRKEGQNVTLSCEQNLNHDAMYWYRQDPGQGLRLIYYSQIVNDFQKGDIAEGYSVSREKKESFPLTVTSAQKNPTAFYLCASSPRPYTGELFFGEGSRLTVL.

This clone occurred once. The V and J genes are TRBV2 and TRBJ2-1, with 13 bases identical to TRBD2. This CDR3 contains 16 residues. V lost 0 bases and J lost 7; bases outside the gene matches: 3. Germline CDR1 reads SNHLY; CDR2 reads FYNNEI. The CDR3 loop is CASSEAGLAGLNEQFF. DNA of the CDR3: TGTGCCAGCAGTGAAGCGGGACTAGCGGGGTTGAATGAGCAGTTCTTC. The complete variable domain, with remaining parts taken from reference TRBV2 and TRBJ2-1, reads EPEVTQTPSHQVTQMGQEVILRCVPISNHLYFYWYRQILGQKVEFLVSFYNNEISEKSEIFDDQFSVERPDGSNFTLKIRSTKLEDSAMYFCASSEAGLAGLNEQFFGPGTRLTVL.

This rearrangement joins TRBV12-5 to TRBJ2-7, with 8 bases that match TRBD1. Germline V lookup: CDR1 LGHNT, CDR2 FRNRAP. Trimming cost V 5 bases and J 2 bases; bases outside gene matches: 5. The CDR3 has 14 residues. CDR3 sequence reads: CASGEGTGTYEQYF. The CDR3 region has the DNA TGTGCTAGTGGTGAGGGGACAGGTACCTACGAGCAGTACTTC. Looking up the rest from reference TRBV12-5 and TRBJ2-7 gives the full variable domain: DARVTQTPRHKVTEMGQEVTMRCQPILGHNTVFWYRQTMMQGLELLAYFRNRAPLDDSGMPKDRFSAEMPDATLATLKIQPSEPRDSAVYFCASGEGTGTYEQYFGPGTRLTVT.

As regards this clone: The same CDR3 also results from other DNA sequences found in this sample. This rearrangement joins TRBV5-1 to TRBJ2-3; no reliable D call. V was pared by 4 bases and J by 4 bases, with 13 bases between. The germline V gene has CDR1 SGHRS and CDR2 YFSETQ. The CDR3 length is 14 residues. The DNA for the CDR3 is TGCGCCAGCAGCCAGGCTCGTAGCCCAGATACGCAGTATTTT. This gives the protein CASSQARSPDTQYF.

The chain recombines TRBV18 with TRBJ1-1; D is unclear. The V end was cut by 4 bases, the J end by 0 bases, with 12 bases between. The CDR3 has 15 amino acids. Germline-derived CDR1 and CDR2 are KGHSH and LQKENI. As DNA, the CDR3 is TGTGCCAGCTCACTCGCAGGTAACATGAACACTGAAGCTTTCTTT. Residues: CASSLAGNMNTEAFF.

J is TRBJ1-6 and V is TRBV28, with 7 positions matching TRBD1. Germline CDR1 is MDHEN and CDR2 is SYDVKM. The CDR3 is 13 amino acids. After removal of 6 bases from V and 6 bases from J, the junction contained 2 bases not matched to a gene. In DNA, the CDR3 is TGTGCCAGCAGGGGGACAGCTAATTCACCCCTCCACTTT. Translation gives CASRGTANSPLHF.

This clone appeared a single time. V usage is TRBV6-4 and J usage is TRBJ2-1; 9 positions agree with TRBD2. Germline-derived CDR1 and CDR2 are MRHNA and SNTAGT. The CDR3 extends over 15 amino acids. The V and J ends lost 6 bases and 0 bases, in that order; junction bases with no gene match: 3. The CDR3 sequence: CASSRAGGSYNEQFF. As DNA, the CDR3 is TGTGCCAGCAGCAGAGCGGGAGGCTCCTACAATGAGCAGTTCTTC.

The rearrangement uses TRBV11-3 and TRBJ2-1; 8 bases agree with TRBD1. Germline CDR1 and CDR2: SGHNT and YENEEA. This CDR3 has 13 amino acids. After removal of 3 bases from V and 6 bases from J, the junction contained 1 base not matched to a gene. The CDR3 sequence: CASSFGQGNEQFF. The CDR3 coding sequence is TGTGCCAGCAGCTTTGGACAGGGCAATGAGCAGTTCTTC.

V is TRBV27 and J is TRBJ1-6, with D unresolved. V was clipped by 4 bases and J by 10 bases, with 14 bases between them. The length of the CDR3 is 14 residues. CDR1 is MNHEY and CDR2 is SMNVEV in the germline V gene (reference sequence). The CDR3 sequence: CASSSQALGSPLHF. CDR3 bases: TGTGCCAGCAGTTCCCAGGCCTTGGGCTCACCCCTCCACTTT.

This chain uses TRBV2 with TRBJ2-5; TRBD2 matches 7 bases. The J call may be incorrect, as the DNA end agrees better with TRBJ2-7. CDR3 length: 15 residues. Germline V gene sequence: CDR1 SNHLY, CDR2 FYNNEI. The CDR3 DNA reads TGTGCCAGCAGTGCGCTGAATAGCGGGTCGGCCGAGCAGTACTTC. Its protein product is CASSALNSGSAEQYF.

This clone appeared a few times. The J gene is TRBJ1-3, the V gene TRBV7-8; TRBD1 is a possible D gene (6 bases). This CDR3 has 21 amino acids. Trimming stripped 5 bases from V and 0 bases from J, with 29 bases between. Per germline, CDR1 SGHVS and CDR2 FQNEAQ. This CDR3 is CASSPMGGRVSSRSSGNTIYF. For the CDR3, the DNA is TGTGCCAGCAGCCCCATGGGGGGCAGGGTTTCGTCTAGAAGCTCTGGAAACACCATATATTTT.

CDR3: CASSEGGPSREQYF. CDR3 DNA: TGTGCCAGCAGTGAAGGGGGCCCAAGTCGGGAGCAGTACTTC. The chain has TRBV6-1 and TRBJ2-7; a weak D match, TRBD1 (5 bases). The CDR3 is made up of 14 amino acids. V gave up 1 base and J gave up 7 bases, with 14 bases separating them. Germline V gives CDR1 MNHNS, CDR2 SASEGT.

In its sample, this clone was seen once. V and J are TRBV6-5 and TRBJ1-4; TRBD1 matches 7 bases. Germline CDR1 reads MNHEY; CDR2 reads SVGAGI. This CDR3 is 15 amino acids long. The trim removed 4 bases at V and 4 bases at J, leaving 6 bases unmatched. CDR3 residues: CASSSTGAFNEKLFF. For the CDR3, the DNA is TGTGCCAGCAGTTCCACAGGGGCCTTTAATGAAAAACTGTTTTTT.

The genes are TRBV28 and TRBJ2-7; possibly TRBD1 for D (6 bases). This CDR3 contains 15 residues. The V gene lost 6 bases and the J gene lost 2 bases, with 17 bases spanning the gap. CDR1 is MDHEN and CDR2 is SYDVKM in the germline V gene. CDR3 region: CASSTQGTGPYEQYF. The DNA for the CDR3 is TGTGCCAGCAGCACTCAGGGGACCGGCCCCTACGAGCAGTACTTC.

The chain couples TRBV6-6 to TRBJ1-4; 7 nucleotides line up with TRBD1. This CDR3 contains 14 residues. V dropped 7 bases and J dropped 4; count of bases not matched to a gene: 6. Germline CDR1 is MNHNY and CDR2 is SVGAGI (reference sequence). The CDR3 protein is CASTTGQSNEKLFF. For the CDR3, the DNA is TGTGCCAGCACTACGGGACAGAGTAATGAAAAACTGTTTTTT.

V usage is TRBV6-5 and J usage is TRBJ1-1, with TRBD1 matching 8 bases. This CDR3 spans 15 amino acids. Trimming cost V 6 bases and J 5 bases; bases outside gene matches: 11. The germline V gene encodes CDR1 MNHEY and CDR2 SVGAGI. The DNA for the CDR3 is TGTGCCAGCAGCGAGGACAGGGAAGGTGGGACTGAAGCTTTCTTT. This sequence encodes CASSEDREGGTEAFF.

The chain carries TRBV30 and TRBJ1-3; D not certain. Germline CDR1 and CDR2: GTSNPN and SVGIG (reference sequence). CDR3 length: 15 residues. Trimming removed 7 bases from V and 0 bases from J, with 16 bases in between. The CDR3 DNA reads TGTGCCTTTCAAGACAAAAGGCGCTCTGGAAACACCATATATTTT. Amino acid sequence: CAFQDKRRSGNTIYF. The entire variable domain, with the rest obtained from reference TRBV30 and TRBJ1-3, is as follows: SQTIHQWPATLVQPVGSPLSLECTVEGTSNPNLYWYRQAAGRGLQLLFYSVGIGQISSEVPQNLSASRPQDRQFILSSKKLLLSDSGFYLCAFQDKRRSGNTIYFGEGSWLTVV.